Detailed here is one T cell receptor beta chain. The data derive from a study of blood T cell repertoires in COVID-19. In the study overall: From the United States, Italy and Spain came samples of acute and convalescent COVID-19. The cDNA or gDNA used as material had been derived from T cells, B-cell-depleted T cells, or PBMCs.

The ends were cut back, 4 bases at V and 2 bases at J, with 11 bases in the middle. CDR3 size: 14 residues. Per germline, CDR1 SGHRS and CDR2 YFSETQ. Authors' data handling: Scientists estimated how many nucleated cells there were by amplifying reference gene primers. Clones were read by immunoSEQ multiplex PCR, and TCRdb kept only the in-frame ones, dropping some. V, J and clone size are taken as reported in that table, and D and trimming were inferred from the DNA itself. The repertoire holds under 100,000 clones, with around 81% as singletons. Sequencing was done on a sample of peripheral blood. This chain joins TRBV5-1 and TRBJ2-3, with a possible D match to TRBD2 (5 bases). This clonotype originated in a woman aged 70-85 years with active or convalescent COVID-19. The CDR3 DNA reads TGCGCCAGCAGCCCAGCGGAGTTCACAGATACGCAGTATTTT. This translates into CASSPAEFTDTQYF.